The following is a T cell receptor (beta chain) sequence with its context. The antigen is undetermined. The data stem from a study of T cell responses to AZD1222 COVID-19 vaccine. Notes on the study in general: The donor cohort was predominantly white British with a female majority, and clonal diversity may have been underestimated. At study baseline, merely six AZD1222 recipients were seropositive. Spike-specific TCR breadth and depth both grew after two AZD1222 doses.

TCRdb keeps only in-frame clones here, not all; method: immunoSEQ multiplex PCR. The data show nearly 110,000 clones, 90% seen once. The receptor's source is an adult who received the AZD1222 COVID-19 vaccine. The sequencing here drew on peripheral blood, taken 28 days after the second AZD1222 dose.

The CDR3 coding sequence is TGTGCCAGCAGCTCGCGACAGACTCTTAATTCACCCCTCCACTTT. Residues: CASSSRQTLNSPLHF. The V gene is TRBV7-2, the J gene TRBJ1-6; possible D gene TRBD1, 5 bases. This CDR3 comprises 15 residues. Germline loops: CDR1 SGHTA, CDR2 FQGNSA. V gave up 4 bases and J gave up 6 bases, with 13 bases separating them.